Each of the 8 T cell receptor beta chains below was sequenced from the same sample in a study of blood T cell repertoires in COVID-19. TCRdb's table, derived via immunoSEQ multiplex PCR, lists solely in-frame clones and lacks some. The top ten clones hold 5% to 6.5% of a sample with about 59,000 clones, roughly nine tenths of them seen once. The specimen was peripheral blood. These receptor sequences come from an elderly man in a cohort sampled during active COVID-19.

The CDR3 bases are TGTGCCAGCAGCTCGGGGGGGTCAGATACGCAGTATTTT. Amino acid sequence: CASSSGGSDTQYF. V usage is TRBV9 and J usage is TRBJ2-3; TRBD2 agrees at 8 bases. The V segment lost 4 bases and the J segment 4 bases; nucleotides outside the gene matches: 2. Germline lookup yields CDR1 SGDLS and CDR2 YYNGEE. CDR3 length: 13 residues.

This chain uses TRBV9 with TRBJ2-7; a weak D match, TRBD2 (6 bases). In germline, CDR1 is SGDLS, CDR2 YYNGEE. V dropped 3 bases and J dropped 6 bases, with 13 bases sitting between them. CDR3 size: 13 residues. The CDR3 DNA reads as TGTGCCAGCAGCGCCGGGGGACGCTCCGAGCAGTACTTC. Translating gives CASSAGGRSEQYF.

The CDR3 sequence: CASSPGSSGSEQYF. Written as DNA, the CDR3 is TGTGCCAGCTCACCAGGATCTAGCGGGAGCGAGCAGTACTTC. This rearrangement joins TRBV18 to TRBJ2-7, with 10 nucleotides matching TRBD2. The CDR3 runs 14 residues. The trim removed 2 bases at V and 6 bases at J, leaving 4 bases unmatched. Germline CDR1 reads KGHSH; CDR2 reads LQKENI.

The chain uses TRBV19 and TRBJ2-7; TRBD1 agrees at 10 bases. The CDR3 has 14 amino acids. Unmatched junction bases numbered 5, after V lost 3 bases and J lost 6 bases. CDR1 is LNHDA and CDR2 is SQIVND in the germline V gene (reference sequence). CDR3 in DNA: TGTGCCAGTAGTATCAGACAGGGGGCAGTCGAGCAGTACTTC. Protein product: CASSIRQGAVEQYF.

This chain links TRBV6-5 with TRBJ2-5, with 10 nucleotides matching TRBD2. The CDR3 sequence is 14 residues long. The trim removed 6 bases at V and 4 bases at J, leaving 5 bases unmatched. Germline V lookup: CDR1 MNHEY, CDR2 SVGAGI. The CDR3 DNA reads TGTGCCAGCAGCACGAGCGGGGGGGCAGAGACCCAGTACTTC. This gives the protein CASSTSGGAETQYF.

The chain has TRBV5-1 and TRBJ1-4; D might be TRBD1 (6 bases). V was cut by 0 bases and J by 6 bases, with 12 bases left in between. Per germline, CDR1 SGHRS and CDR2 YFSETQ. CDR3 size: 15 residues. CDR3: CASSLEGGRHEKLFF. In DNA, the CDR3 is TGCGCCAGCAGCTTGGAGGGGGGGCGCCATGAAAAACTGTTTTTT.

The CDR3: CAWSVRGGPGNEQFF. As DNA, the CDR3 is TGTGCCTGGAGTGTACGAGGAGGGCCGGGTAATGAGCAGTTCTTC. This chain links TRBV30 with TRBJ2-1, with TRBD2 as a possible D gene (6 bases). Trimming removed 0 bases at V and 7 bases at J, with 16 bases between. Germline V gene sequence: CDR1 GTSNPN, CDR2 SVGIG (reference sequence). CDR3 size: 15 residues.

This clone was counted once. This chain joins TRBV5-6 and TRBJ1-2; D is possibly TRBD1 (6 bases). Trimming stripped 2 bases from V and 7 bases from J, with 18 bases between. Germline V lookup: CDR1 SGHDT, CDR2 YYEEEE. The length of the CDR3 is 15 residues. DNA of the CDR3: TGTGCCAGCAGCTTCCGGACGGGGGGCGCGGGTGGCTACACCTTC. Its translation: CASSFRTGGAGGYTF.